This T cell receptor (beta chain) derives from a study of PD-1 blockade in classical Hodgkin lymphoma. Points from the study as a whole: Repertoire differences have undefined causes, possibly disease activity or prior therapy. TCR diversity at baseline was reported to be reduced in newly diagnosed patients relative to healthy donors.

About this clone itself: The antigen is unknown.

Sample time point: newly diagnosed, previously untreated cHL patient sample. Negative magnetic selection isolated CD4+ T cells from thawed PBMCs. Comparison samples consisted of PBMCs from newly diagnosed, untreated classical Hodgkin lymphoma. Clones were read by immunoSEQ multiplex PCR, and TCRdb kept only the in-frame ones, dropping some. This sample yields 20,000 to 25,000 clones, of which over 90% are seen a single time; about 0.42% belongs to the top ten. The ends lost 0 bases at V and 1 base at J; junction bases unmatched: 3. This CDR3 has 16 residues. Germline V gene lookup returns CDR1 SGHDT and CDR2 YYEEEE.

The J gene is TRBJ2-7, the V gene TRBV5-6; 11 nucleotides match TRBD2. Sequences were obtained from CD4+ T cells from blood. The clonotype comes from a human donor with classical Hodgkin lymphoma. Written as DNA, the CDR3 is TGTGCCAGCAGCTTGGTGATAGCGGGAGGGTCCTACGAGCAGTACTTC. Translated: CASSLVIAGGSYEQYF.